This TCR beta chain was retrieved from a study of PD-1 blockade in classical Hodgkin lymphoma. Using immunoSEQ multiplex PCR, the repertoire was profiled, and TCRdb retains in-frame clones only, with some absent. The sample consists of 9,500 to 13,000 clones, around 76% of them appearing once. Germline loops: CDR1 MGHRA, CDR2 YSYEKL. The CDR3 is 14 amino acids. Trimming took 1 base from V and 1 from J, leaving 7 bases between them. This clone was detected once. The time point denotes: cycle 4 day 1 (C4D1), after about 6 weeks of nivolumab. Each patient's relapse followed autologous stem cell transplantation, and brentuximab vedotin exposure varied. Magnetic depletion of unwanted cells isolated CD4+ T cells from thawed PBMCs.

Sequenced here: CD4+ T cells from blood, sampled before the fourth cycle of nivolumab. The clonotype was recovered from a human donor with classical Hodgkin lymphoma. The chain recombines TRBV4-1 with TRBJ1-1; no firm D call. In DNA, the CDR3 is TGCGCCAGCAGCCAAGTAGTCGGGAACACTGAAGCTTTCTTT. This translates into CASSQVVGNTEAFF.